This TCR beta chain was observed in a study of cytomegalovirus exposure and HLA in healthy donors. Primers: 60 Vbeta forward and 13 Jbeta reverse. TCRdb keeps only in-frame clones here, not all; method: immunoSEQ multiplex PCR. The repertoire holds over 150,000 clones, with about 69% as singletons. The study, taken as a whole, reports: V- and J-gene trimming in TCR beta was tied to a missense DCLRE1C variant by an analysis performed later. A later analysis appeared to link common viral pathogens to several of the most significant clusters.

On this clone: The antigen remains unidentified.

Germline trimming cut 6 bases from V and 3 bases from J; bases unmatched to any gene: 13. The CDR3 extends over 16 amino acids. The germline gives CDR1 MDHEN, CDR2 SYDVKM. The sample consisted of PBMCs. The chain links TRBV28 to TRBJ2-7, with 8 bases aligning to TRBD2. The clonotype was recovered from a male donor in good health and CMV-seronegative. Here the CDR3 DNA reads TGTGCCAGCAGCCCTCGTAGGGGTAGCGGGGACTACGAGCAGTACTTC. Its translation is CASSPRRGSGDYEQYF.